This entry describes one TCR beta chain. The record originates from a study of blood T cells in healthy people across ages. The use of a sample-barcoded 5' primer and a J-beta primer mix characterized a second PCR of roughly 6 to 11 cycles. TCRdb independently ran MiXCR on the 5' RACE reads; one entry per CDR3 protein. The sample has 780,000 or so distinct CDR3 sequences; 53% are singletons. This CDR3 region has 15 residues. Deletions cut 4 bases from V and 4 bases from J, with 14 bases between. Looked up from germline, CDR1 is LGHDT and CDR2 is YNNKEL (reference sequence). Sequencing was performed on blood. The chain links TRBV3-1 to TRBJ2-1; D call uncertain. This clonotype was sampled from a man aged 80 or over in good health. The CDR3 nucleotides are TGTGCCAGCAGCCCGAGACTCCTACCTTACAATGAGCAGTTCTTC. The encoded protein is CASSPRLLPYNEQFF.